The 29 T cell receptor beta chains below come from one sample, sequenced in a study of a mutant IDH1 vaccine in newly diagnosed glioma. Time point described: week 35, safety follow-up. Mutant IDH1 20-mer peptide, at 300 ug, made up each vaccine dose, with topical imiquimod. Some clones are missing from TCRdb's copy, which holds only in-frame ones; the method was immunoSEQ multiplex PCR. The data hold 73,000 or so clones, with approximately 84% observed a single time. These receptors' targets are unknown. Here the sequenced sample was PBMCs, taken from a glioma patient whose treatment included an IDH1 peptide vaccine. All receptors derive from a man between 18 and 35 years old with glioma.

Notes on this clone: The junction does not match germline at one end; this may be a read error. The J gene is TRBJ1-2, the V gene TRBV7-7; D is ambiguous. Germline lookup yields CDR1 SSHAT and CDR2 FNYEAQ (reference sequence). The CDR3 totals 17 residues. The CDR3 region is CASSLGYPARGEYGYTF. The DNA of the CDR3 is TGTGCTAGCAGCCTCGGGTACCCAGCGCGAGGAGAATATGGCTACACCTTC.

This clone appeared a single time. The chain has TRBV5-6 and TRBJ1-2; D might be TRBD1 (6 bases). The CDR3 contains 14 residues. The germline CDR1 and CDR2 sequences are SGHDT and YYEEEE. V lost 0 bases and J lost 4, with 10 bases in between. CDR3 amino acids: CASSLGTVGYGYTF. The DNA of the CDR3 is TGTGCCAGCAGCTTGGGGACAGTCGGCTATGGCTACACCTTC.

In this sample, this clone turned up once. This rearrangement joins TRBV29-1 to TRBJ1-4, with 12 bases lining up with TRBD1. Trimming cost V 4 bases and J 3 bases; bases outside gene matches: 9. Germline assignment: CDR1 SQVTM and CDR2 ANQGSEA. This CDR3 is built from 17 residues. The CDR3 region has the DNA TGCAGCGTTGGCGGGACAGGGGGCTCGTTATCTAATGAAAAACTGTTTTTT. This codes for CSVGGTGGSLSNEKLFF.

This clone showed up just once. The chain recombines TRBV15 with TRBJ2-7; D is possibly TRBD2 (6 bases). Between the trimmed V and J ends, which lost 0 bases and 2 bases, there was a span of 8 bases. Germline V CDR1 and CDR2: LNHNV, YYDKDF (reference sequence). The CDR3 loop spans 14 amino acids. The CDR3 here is CATSREGLPYEQYF. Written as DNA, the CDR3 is TGTGCCACCAGCAGAGAGGGACTTCCCTACGAGCAGTACTTC.

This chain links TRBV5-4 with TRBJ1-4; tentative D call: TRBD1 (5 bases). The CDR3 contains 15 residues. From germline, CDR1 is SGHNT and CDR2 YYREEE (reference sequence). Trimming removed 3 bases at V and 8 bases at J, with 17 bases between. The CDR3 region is CASSSGNRGKEKLFF. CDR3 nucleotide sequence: TGTGCCAGCAGCTCCGGAAATCGGGGGAAGGAAAAACTGTTTTTT.

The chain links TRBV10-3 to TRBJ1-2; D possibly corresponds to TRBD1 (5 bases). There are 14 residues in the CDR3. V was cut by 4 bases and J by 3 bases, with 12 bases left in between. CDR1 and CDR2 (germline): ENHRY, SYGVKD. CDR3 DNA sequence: TGTGCCATCAGTGCAAAGCAGGGAGACTATGGCTACACCTTC. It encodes CAISAKQGDYGYTF.

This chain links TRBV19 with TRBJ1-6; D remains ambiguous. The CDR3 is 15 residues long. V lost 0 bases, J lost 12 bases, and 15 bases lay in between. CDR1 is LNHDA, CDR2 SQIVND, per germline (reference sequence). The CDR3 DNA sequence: TGTGCCAGTAGTATAGACAGGTCCTCGAGAGGACCCCTCCACTTT. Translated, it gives CASSIDRSSRGPLHF.

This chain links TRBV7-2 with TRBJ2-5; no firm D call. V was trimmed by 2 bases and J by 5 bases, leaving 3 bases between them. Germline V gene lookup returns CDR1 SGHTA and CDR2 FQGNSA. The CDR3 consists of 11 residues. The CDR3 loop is CASSLLETQYF. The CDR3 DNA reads TGTGCCAGCAGCTTACTGGAGACCCAGTACTTC.

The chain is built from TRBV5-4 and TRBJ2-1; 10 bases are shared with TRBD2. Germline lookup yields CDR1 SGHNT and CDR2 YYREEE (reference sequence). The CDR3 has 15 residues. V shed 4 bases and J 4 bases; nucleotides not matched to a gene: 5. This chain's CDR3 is CASSPEREGYNEQFF. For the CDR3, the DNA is TGTGCCAGCAGCCCAGAGCGGGAGGGATACAATGAGCAGTTCTTC.

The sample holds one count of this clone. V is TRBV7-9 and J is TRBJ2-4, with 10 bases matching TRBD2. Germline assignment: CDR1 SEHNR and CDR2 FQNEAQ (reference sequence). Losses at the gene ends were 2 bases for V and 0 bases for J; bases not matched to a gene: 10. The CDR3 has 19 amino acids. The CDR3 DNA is TGTGCCAGCAGCTTAATTCTAGCGGGAGTGAGGGTAGCCAAAAACATTCAGTACTTC. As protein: CASSLILAGVRVAKNIQYF. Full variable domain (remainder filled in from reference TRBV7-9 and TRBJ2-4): DTGVSQNPRHKITKRGQNVTFRCDPISEHNRLYWYRQTLGQGPEFLTYFQNEAQLEKSRLLSDRFSAERPKGSFSTLEIQRTEQGDSAMYLCASSLILAGVRVAKNIQYFGAGTRLSVL.

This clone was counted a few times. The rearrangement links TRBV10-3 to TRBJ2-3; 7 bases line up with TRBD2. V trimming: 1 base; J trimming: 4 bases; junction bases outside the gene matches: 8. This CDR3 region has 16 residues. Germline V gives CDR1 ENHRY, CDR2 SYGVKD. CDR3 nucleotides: TGTGCCATCAGTGAGTTGGGCGGGAGAGCGGCAGATACGCAGTATTTT. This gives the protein CAISELGGRAADTQYF.

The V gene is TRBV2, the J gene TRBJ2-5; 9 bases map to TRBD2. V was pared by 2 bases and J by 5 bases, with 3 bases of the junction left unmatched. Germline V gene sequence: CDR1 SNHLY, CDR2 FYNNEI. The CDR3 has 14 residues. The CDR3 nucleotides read TGTGCCAGCAGTGAATACGCGGGGGGGGAGACCCAGTACTTC. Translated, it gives CASSEYAGGETQYF.

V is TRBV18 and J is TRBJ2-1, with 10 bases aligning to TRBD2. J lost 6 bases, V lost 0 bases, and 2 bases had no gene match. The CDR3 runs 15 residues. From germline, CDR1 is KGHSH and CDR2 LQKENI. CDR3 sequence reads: CASSPPGLAANEQFF. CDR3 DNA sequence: TGTGCCAGCTCACCACCTGGACTAGCGGCCAATGAGCAGTTCTTC. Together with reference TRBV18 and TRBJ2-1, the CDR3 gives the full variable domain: NAGVMQNPRHLVRRRGQEARLRCSPMKGHSHVYWYRQLPEEGLKFMVYLQKENIIDESGMPKERFSAEFPKEGPSILRIQQVVRGDSAAYFCASSPPGLAANEQFFGPGTRLTVL.

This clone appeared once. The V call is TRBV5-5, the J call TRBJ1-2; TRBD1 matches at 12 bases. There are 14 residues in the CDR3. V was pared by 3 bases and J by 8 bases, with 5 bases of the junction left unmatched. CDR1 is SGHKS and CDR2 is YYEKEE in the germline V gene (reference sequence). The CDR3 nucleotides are TGTGCCAGCAGCTGGGACAGGGGGCTCGACGGCTACACCTTC. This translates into CASSWDRGLDGYTF.

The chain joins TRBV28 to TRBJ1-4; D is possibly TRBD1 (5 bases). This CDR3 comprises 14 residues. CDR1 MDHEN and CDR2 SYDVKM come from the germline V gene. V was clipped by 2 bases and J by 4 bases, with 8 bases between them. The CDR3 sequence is CASSLMGDNEKLFF. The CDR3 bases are TGTGCCAGCAGTTTAATGGGGGATAATGAAAAACTGTTTTTT.

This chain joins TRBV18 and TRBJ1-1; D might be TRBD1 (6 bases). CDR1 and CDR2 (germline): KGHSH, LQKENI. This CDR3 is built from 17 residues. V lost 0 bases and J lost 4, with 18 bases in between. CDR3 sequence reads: CASSPPIFGGRGTEAFF. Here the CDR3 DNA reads TGTGCCAGCTCACCACCCATTTTCGGGGGCCGGGGCACTGAAGCTTTCTTT.

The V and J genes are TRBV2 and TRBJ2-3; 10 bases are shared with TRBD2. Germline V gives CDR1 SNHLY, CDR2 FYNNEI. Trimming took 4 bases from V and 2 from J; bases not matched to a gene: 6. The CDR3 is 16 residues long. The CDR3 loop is CASSVAGGIHTDTQYF. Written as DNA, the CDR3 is TGTGCCAGCAGTGTAGCGGGGGGAATTCACACAGATACGCAGTATTTT.

DNA of the CDR3: TGTGCCAGCAGTGTAGCGGGCCGGAACACCGGGGAGCTGTTTTTT. This encodes CASSVAGRNTGELFF. The chain combines TRBV6-1 with TRBJ2-2; 7 bases map to TRBD2. The V and J ends lost 4 bases and 1 base, in that order; junction bases with no gene match: 3. This CDR3 region has 15 residues. Looked up from germline, CDR1 is MNHNS and CDR2 is SASEGT.

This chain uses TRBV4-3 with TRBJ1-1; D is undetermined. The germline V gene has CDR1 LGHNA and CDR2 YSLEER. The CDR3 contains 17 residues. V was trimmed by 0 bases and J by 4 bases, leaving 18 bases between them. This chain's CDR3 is CASSQDPAAVGITEAFF. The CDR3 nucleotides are TGCGCCAGCAGCCAAGATCCTGCGGCTGTAGGTATCACTGAAGCTTTCTTT.

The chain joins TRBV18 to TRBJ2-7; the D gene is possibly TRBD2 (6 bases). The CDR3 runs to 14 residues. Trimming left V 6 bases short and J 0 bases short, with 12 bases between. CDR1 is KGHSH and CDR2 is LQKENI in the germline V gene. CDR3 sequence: CASSLETSSYEQYF. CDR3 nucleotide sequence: TGTGCCAGCTCCCTGGAGACTAGCTCCTACGAGCAGTACTTC.

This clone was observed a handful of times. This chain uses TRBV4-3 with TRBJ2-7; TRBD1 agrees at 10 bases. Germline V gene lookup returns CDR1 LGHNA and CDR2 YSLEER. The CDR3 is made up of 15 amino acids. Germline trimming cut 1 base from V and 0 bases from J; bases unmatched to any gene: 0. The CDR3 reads CASSQGTGGSYEQYF. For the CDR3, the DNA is TGCGCCAGCAGCCAAGGGACAGGGGGCTCCTACGAGCAGTACTTC.

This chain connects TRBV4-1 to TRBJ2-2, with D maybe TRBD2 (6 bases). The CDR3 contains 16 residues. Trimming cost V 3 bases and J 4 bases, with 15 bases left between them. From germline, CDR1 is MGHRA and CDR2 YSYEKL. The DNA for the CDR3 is TGCGCCAGCAGCCAGAAGTCCGGGGGACCCACCGGGGAGCTGTTTTTT. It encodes CASSQKSGGPTGELFF.

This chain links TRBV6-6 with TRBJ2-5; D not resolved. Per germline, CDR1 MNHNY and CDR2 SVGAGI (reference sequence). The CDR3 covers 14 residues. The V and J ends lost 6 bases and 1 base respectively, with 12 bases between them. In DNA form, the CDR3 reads TGTGCCAGCAGCCCCGGACGGACCCAAGAGACCCAGTACTTC. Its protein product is CASSPGRTQETQYF.

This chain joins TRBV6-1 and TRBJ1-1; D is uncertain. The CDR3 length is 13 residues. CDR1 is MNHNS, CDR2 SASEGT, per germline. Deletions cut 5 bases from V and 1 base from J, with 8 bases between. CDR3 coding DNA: TGTGCCAGCAGTCGCCTTCCGAACACTGAAGCTTTCTTT. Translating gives CASSRLPNTEAFF.

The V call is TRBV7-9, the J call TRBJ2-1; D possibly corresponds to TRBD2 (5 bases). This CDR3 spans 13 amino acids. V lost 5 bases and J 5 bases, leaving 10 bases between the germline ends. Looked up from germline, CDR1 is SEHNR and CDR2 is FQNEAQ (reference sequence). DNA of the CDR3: TGTGCCAGCAGCCTCGGACTTAACAATGAGCAGTTCTTC. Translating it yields CASSLGLNNEQFF.

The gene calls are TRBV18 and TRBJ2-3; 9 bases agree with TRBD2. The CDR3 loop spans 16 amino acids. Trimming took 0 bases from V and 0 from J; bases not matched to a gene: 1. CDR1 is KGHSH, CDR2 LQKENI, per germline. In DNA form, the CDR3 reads TGTGCCAGCTCACCACCCCTAGCGGGGAGCACAGATACGCAGTATTTT. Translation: CASSPPLAGSTDTQYF.

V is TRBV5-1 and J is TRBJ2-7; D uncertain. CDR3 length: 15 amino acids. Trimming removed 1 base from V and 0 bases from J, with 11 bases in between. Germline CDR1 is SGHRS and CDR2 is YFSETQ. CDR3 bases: TGCGCCAGCAGCTTGACCTACCCCATCTCCTACGAGCAGTACTTC. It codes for CASSLTYPISYEQYF.

CDR3: CASSVREYGYGYTF. CDR3 DNA: TGTGCCAGCAGTGTCAGGGAATACGGCTATGGCTACACCTTC. J is TRBJ1-2 and V is TRBV6-1, with D tentatively TRBD1 (5 bases). Per the germline V gene, CDR1 is MNHNS and CDR2 is SASEGT. The V end was cut by 4 bases, the J end by 4 bases, with 13 bases between. The CDR3 is 14 amino acids.

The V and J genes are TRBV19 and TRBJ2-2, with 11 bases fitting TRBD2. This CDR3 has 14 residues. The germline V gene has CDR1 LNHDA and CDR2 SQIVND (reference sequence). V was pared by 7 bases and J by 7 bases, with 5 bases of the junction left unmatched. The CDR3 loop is CASIAGGRIGELFF. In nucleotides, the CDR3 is TGTGCCAGTATAGCGGGAGGGCGAATCGGGGAGCTGTTTTTT.